The 7 T cell receptor beta chains below come from one sample, sequenced in a study of response to subunit inactivated influenza vaccine. TCRdb reprocessed the RT-PCR reads via MiXCR and lists one record per CDR3 protein. Found here are roughly 700,000 distinct CDR3 sequences, roughly 14% of them singletons; the top ten hold 5.5% to 7%. The source material was PBMCs from blood, sampled around 14 days before vaccination. The receptors here all came from a man aged 45-65 years who received an inactivated influenza vaccine.

Only a few counts were recorded for this clonotype. This rearrangement joins TRBV2 to TRBJ2-7; 11 positions match TRBD1. CDR1 and CDR2 from the germline V gene are SNHLY and FYNNEI. The CDR3 runs 15 residues. After removal of 4 bases from V and 4 bases from J, the junction contained 6 bases not matched to a gene. This chain's CDR3 is CASSAGQGGRYEQYF. CDR3 in DNA: TGTGCCAGCAGTGCGGGACAGGGGGGGAGGTACGAGCAGTACTTC.

This clonotype was detected ten times or more. The chain has TRBV7-2 and TRBJ2-4, with D uncertain. The CDR3 spans 15 residues. V dropped 5 bases and J dropped 1 base, with 12 bases sitting between them. Germline lookup yields CDR1 SGHTA and CDR2 FQGNSA. The CDR3, as DNA: TGTGCCAGCAGCCCCGGGTCCCTGGCCAAAAACATTCAGTACTTC. The encoded protein is CASSPGSLAKNIQYF.

There are a few counts of this clonotype. The chain joins TRBV11-1 to TRBJ2-3; no clear D. This CDR3 region has 14 residues. CDR1 and CDR2 (germline): SGHAT, FQDESV (reference sequence). Trimming stripped 5 bases from V and 8 bases from J, with 17 bases between. The CDR3: CASSQDKLSSTQYF. CDR3 in DNA: TGTGCCAGCAGCCAAGACAAACTATCCAGTACGCAGTATTTT.

This clonotype was found a few times. The V call is TRBV25-1, the J call TRBJ2-1; D is ambiguous. CDR1 MGHDK and CDR2 SYGVNS come from the germline V gene. The ends were cut back, 3 bases at V and 9 bases at J, with 9 bases in the middle. The CDR3 runs 12 residues. DNA for the CDR3: TGTGCCAGCAGTGACCAAAGGATTGAGCAGTTCTTC. Translating it yields CASSDQRIEQFF.

In this sample, this clonotype turned up a few times. The chain is built from TRBV29-1 and TRBJ2-7; possible D gene TRBD1, 6 bases. Per the germline V gene, CDR1 is SQVTM and CDR2 is ANQGSEA. This CDR3 is built from 15 residues. V was trimmed by 3 bases and J by 0 bases, leaving 15 bases between them. The CDR3 DNA is TGCAGCGTTGAGTATCAGGGGCGCGGCTCCTACGAGCAGTACTTC. It translates to CSVEYQGRGSYEQYF.

The CDR3 loop reads CASSADVYNEQFF. The DNA of the CDR3 is TGTGCCAGCAGCGCGGACGTCTACAATGAGCAGTTCTTC. The genes are TRBV9 and TRBJ2-1, with D unresolved. Germline values: CDR1 SGDLS, CDR2 YYNGEE. Trimming shortened V by 3 bases and J by 3 bases, and 7 bases separated the two germline ends. This CDR3 has 13 residues.

This clonotype came up a few times. V and J are TRBV15 and TRBJ2-3; D is undetermined. The CDR3 sequence is 16 residues long. Trimming shortened V by 0 bases and J by 4 bases, and 14 bases separated the two germline ends. In germline, CDR1 is LNHNV, CDR2 YYDKDF (reference sequence). The CDR3, as DNA: TGTGCCACCAGCAGAGAACTGGCGGACCGATCAGATACGCAGTATTTT. Protein: CATSRELADRSDTQYF.